Below are 8 T cell receptor beta chains sequenced from a single sample in a study of T cell clonotyping in hematopoietic cell transplantation. TCRdb keeps only in-frame clones here, not all; method: immunoSEQ multiplex PCR. The data show 17,000 or so clones, 70% to 75% seen once. Sequencing was performed on peripheral blood mononuclear cells. The origin of the receptors is a woman aged 55-69 years in good health. Some clones in this sample may be carry-over from other donors' samples.

This clone was counted once. In DNA, the CDR3 is TGTGCCAGCAGTGGCCGGACGAACTATGGCTACACCTTC. Protein: CASSGRTNYGYTF. The gene calls are TRBV27 and TRBJ1-2; D ambiguous. Looked up from germline, CDR1 is MNHEY and CDR2 is SMNVEV (reference sequence). The CDR3 loop spans 13 amino acids. V lost 5 bases to trimming and J lost 2 bases, with 9 bases between them.

This chain links TRBV6-5 with TRBJ1-2; perhaps TRBD1 as D (6 bases). Germline-derived CDR1 and CDR2 are MNHEY and SVGAGI. The CDR3 length is 13 residues. Trimming stripped 4 bases from V and 6 bases from J, with 12 bases between. The CDR3 loop reads CASSLQGGDGYTF. Here the CDR3 DNA reads TGTGCCAGCAGTTTACAGGGAGGGGATGGCTACACCTTC.

This clone occurred a few times. The chain combines TRBV30 with TRBJ2-4; the D is unclear. Germline V gene data show CDR1 as GTSNPN and CDR2 as SVGIG (reference sequence). There are 11 residues in the CDR3. V lost 3 bases and J 9 bases, leaving 9 bases between the germline ends. The CDR3 spells CAWSDRGIQYF. The CDR3 DNA sequence: TGTGCCTGGAGCGACCGAGGCATTCAGTACTTC.

This clone is a singleton in its sample. The chain is built from TRBV25-1 and TRBJ2-7; 10 nucleotides match TRBD2. The V gene end was trimmed by 3 bases and the J gene end by 2 bases; junction bases not matched to a gene: 4. The CDR3 is made up of 15 amino acids. Germline values: CDR1 MGHDK, CDR2 SYGVNS. CDR3 in amino acids: CASSDLAGAAYEQYF. The CDR3 DNA reads TGTGCCAGCAGTGACCTAGCGGGGGCCGCCTACGAGCAGTACTTC.

The chain combines TRBV4-2 with TRBJ2-7; 9 positions agree with TRBD1. CDR3 length equals 15 residues. CDR1 and CDR2 from the germline V gene are LGHNA and YNFKEQ. Unmatched junction bases numbered 5, after V lost 4 bases and J lost 1 base. The CDR3 reads CASSPGQGKSYEQYF. CDR3 DNA: TGTGCCAGCAGCCCCGGACAGGGGAAATCCTACGAGCAGTACTTC.

V usage is TRBV7-2 and J usage is TRBJ2-4, with a weak D call TRBD2 (6 bases). Trimming left V 2 bases short and J 9 bases short, with 17 bases between. Germline V gene sequence: CDR1 SGHTA, CDR2 FQGNSA. The CDR3 is 15 amino acids. CDR3 sequence reads: CASSLNLKMGGIQYF. In DNA, the CDR3 is TGTGCCAGCAGCTTAAATCTGAAAATGGGGGGCATTCAGTACTTC.

The chain recombines TRBV6-6 with TRBJ1-5; 10 nucleotides align to TRBD1. The V segment lost 4 bases and the J segment 3 bases; nucleotides outside the gene matches: 3. Germline V gene data show CDR1 as MNHNY and CDR2 as SVGAGI (reference sequence). This CDR3 region has 15 residues. This chain's CDR3 is CASSSGTGVNQPQHF. Written as DNA, the CDR3 is TGTGCCAGCAGTTCCGGGACAGGGGTCAATCAGCCCCAGCATTTT.

This clone was picked up one time. The genes are TRBV29-1 and TRBJ1-1; tentative D call: TRBD1 (6 bases). V was trimmed by 7 bases and J by 1 base, leaving 19 bases between them. The CDR3 extends over 15 amino acids. Germline lookup yields CDR1 SQVTM and CDR2 ANQGSEA. The CDR3 loop is CSAEGGGAKNTEAFF. CDR3 coding DNA: TGCAGCGCCGAGGGCGGGGGCGCGAAGAACACTGAAGCTTTCTTT.